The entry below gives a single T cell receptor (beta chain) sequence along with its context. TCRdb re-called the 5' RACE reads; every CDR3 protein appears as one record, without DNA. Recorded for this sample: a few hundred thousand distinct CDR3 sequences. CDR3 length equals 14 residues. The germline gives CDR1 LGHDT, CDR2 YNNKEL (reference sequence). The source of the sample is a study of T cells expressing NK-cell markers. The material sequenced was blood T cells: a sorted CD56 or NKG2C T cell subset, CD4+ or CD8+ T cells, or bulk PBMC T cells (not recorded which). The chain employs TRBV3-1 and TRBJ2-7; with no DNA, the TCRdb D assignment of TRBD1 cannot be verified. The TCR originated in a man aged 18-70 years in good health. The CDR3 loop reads CASSPRDGAYEQYF.